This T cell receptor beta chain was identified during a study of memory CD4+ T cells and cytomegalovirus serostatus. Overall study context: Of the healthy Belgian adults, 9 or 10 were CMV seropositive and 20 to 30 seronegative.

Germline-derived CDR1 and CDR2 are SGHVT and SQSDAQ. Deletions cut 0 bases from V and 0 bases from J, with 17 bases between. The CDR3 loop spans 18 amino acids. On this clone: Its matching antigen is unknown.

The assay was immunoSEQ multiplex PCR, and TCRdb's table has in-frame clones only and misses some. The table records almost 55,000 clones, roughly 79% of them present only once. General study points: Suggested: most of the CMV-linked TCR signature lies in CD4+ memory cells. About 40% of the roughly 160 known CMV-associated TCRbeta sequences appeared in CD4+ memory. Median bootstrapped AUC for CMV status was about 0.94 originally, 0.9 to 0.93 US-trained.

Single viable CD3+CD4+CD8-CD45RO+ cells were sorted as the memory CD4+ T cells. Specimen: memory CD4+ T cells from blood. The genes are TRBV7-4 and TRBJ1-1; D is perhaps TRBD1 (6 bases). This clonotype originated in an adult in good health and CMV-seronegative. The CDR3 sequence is CASSLAGASIIMNTEAFF. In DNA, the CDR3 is TGTGCCAGCAGCTTAGCGGGGGCCAGTATAATCATGAACACTGAAGCTTTCTTT.